The rows below give T cell receptor beta chains drawn from one sample of a study of T-cell reconstitution after alpha-beta-depleted transplantation in children. TCRdb reprocessed the PCR reads with MiXCR, giving one entry per CDR3 protein. The table shows about 350,000 distinct CDR3 sequences, with roughly 15% occurring only once. Sample: PBMCs, mostly from graft donor cells, taken 360 days after TCRalphabeta/CD19-depleted stem cell transplant. The receptors shown here come from a male patient between 2 and 10 years old who had a stem cell transplant for acute lymphoblastic leukemia, so the T cells may come from the graft donor. Each CDR3 is given with its conserved first and last residue. The order of the fields is clone size, V gene, D gene, J gene, CDR3 DNA, CDR3 protein. The D gene is left open where the match is weak. Clone size appears in some rows only: once, few, many, or a class for an expanded clone.

-	TRBV5-4	TRBD1	TRBJ2-5	TGTGCCAGCAGCTTGCCTGACAGGGTCCAAGAGACCCAGTACTTC	CASSLPDRVQETQYF
-	TRBV4-1	TRBD2	TRBJ2-1	TGCGCCAGCAGCCATCTCGGACCGGGACTAGGCCACAATGAGCAGTTCTTC	CASSHLGPGLGHNEQFF
-	TRBV29-1	TRBD2	TRBJ2-2	TGCAGCGTTGAATCCCGCGGGAGGGCCGGGGAGCTGTTTTTT	CSVESRGRAGELFF
many	TRBV5-1	TRBD1	TRBJ2-1	TGCGCCAGCAGCTCAAACCGGGCTCGGGACAGGGGGCTAGCGGGAGTTTTTAATGAGCAGTTCTTC	CASSSNRARDRGLAGVFNEQFF
many	TRBV28	-	TRBJ2-7	TGTGCCAGCAGTGAGGGACAATCTAGTTACGAGCAGTACTTC	CASSEGQSSYEQYF
many	TRBV4-3	TRBD2	TRBJ2-3	TGCGCCAGCAGCCAAGAACCCACTAGCGGGACCTCCACAGATACGCAGTATTTT	CASSQEPTSGTSTDTQYF
once	TRBV7-9	-	TRBJ2-7	TGTGCCAGCAGCCACCTGACAGACTACGAGCAGTACTTC	CASSHLTDYEQYF
few	TRBV28	-	TRBJ2-4	TGTGCCAGCAGTTTATTAATAGCGGACATTCAGTACTTC	CASSLLIADIQYF
-	TRBV28	-	TRBJ1-5	TGTGCCAGCAGCGCCTCGGACATTAGGGTCCATCAGCCCCAGCATTTT	CASSASDIRVHQPQHF
few	TRBV29-1	-	TRBJ2-5	TGCAGCGCCCGCAATATGGAGACCCAGTACTTC	CSARNMETQYF
-	TRBV7-2	-	TRBJ2-7	TGTGCCAGCAGCTTTCCAGGGCTCGGCGAGCAGTACTTC	CASSFPGLGEQYF